Each of the 4 T cell receptor beta chains below was sequenced from the same sample in a study of blood T cell repertoires in COVID-19. Measured with immunoSEQ multiplex PCR; TCRdb has only the in-frame clones, and not every one. Found here are about 160,000 clones, about 80% of them singletons; the top ten hold 22%. The material sequenced was peripheral blood. The receptors come from an elderly woman with acute or convalescent COVID-19.

The chain joins TRBV25-1 to TRBJ1-2; D is unresolved. This CDR3 contains 14 residues. Germline CDR1 is MGHDK and CDR2 is SYGVNS. Trimming took off 3 bases at V and 5 bases at J, with 13 bases between the two ends. CDR3 in DNA: TGTGCCAGCAGTGATACCATCCCCCGGTATGGCTACACCTTC. This sequence encodes CASSDTIPRYGYTF.

The chain uses TRBV9 and TRBJ1-3; TRBD1 aligns across 9 bases. The CDR3 loop spans 18 amino acids. V lost 2 bases and J lost 1; bases outside the gene matches: 10. Germline CDR1 SGDLS, CDR2 YYNGEE. The CDR3 loop reads CASSVSPGTGRSGNTIYF. As DNA, the CDR3 is TGTGCCAGCAGCGTGTCCCCCGGGACAGGGCGATCTGGAAACACCATATATTTT.

The genes are TRBV19 and TRBJ1-1; no clear D. V lost 3 bases to trimming and J lost 0 bases, with 5 bases between them. The germline CDR1 and CDR2 sequences are LNHDA and SQIVND (reference sequence). This CDR3 contains 13 residues. The CDR3 loop reads CASSISVNTEAFF. In DNA form, the CDR3 reads TGTGCCAGTAGTATTTCGGTGAACACTGAAGCTTTCTTT.

This clone is a singleton in its sample. CDR3: CAISESGGNYGYTF. DNA for the CDR3: TGTGCCATCAGTGAGTCGGGAGGGAACTATGGCTACACCTTC. The J gene is TRBJ1-2, the V gene TRBV10-3; D gene unclear. Germline V gene data show CDR1 as ENHRY and CDR2 as SYGVKD. V was trimmed by 0 bases and J by 2 bases, leaving 7 bases between them. This CDR3 contains 14 residues.